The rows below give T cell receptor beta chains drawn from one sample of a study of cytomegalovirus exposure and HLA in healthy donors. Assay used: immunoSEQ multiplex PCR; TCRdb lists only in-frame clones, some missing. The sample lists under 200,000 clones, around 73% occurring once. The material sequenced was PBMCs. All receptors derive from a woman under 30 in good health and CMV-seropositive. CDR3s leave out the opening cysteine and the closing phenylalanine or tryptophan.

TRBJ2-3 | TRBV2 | ASRGGTQY
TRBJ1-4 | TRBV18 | ASSPEVDEKLF
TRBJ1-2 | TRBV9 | ASSVESRLAYGYT
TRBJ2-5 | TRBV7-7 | ASSFSGNQETQY
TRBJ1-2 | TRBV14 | ASSQEVVRGYT
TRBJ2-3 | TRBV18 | ASSESSGSTDTQY
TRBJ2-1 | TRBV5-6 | ASSVASSYNEQF
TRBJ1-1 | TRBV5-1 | ASSLWGTGSREAF
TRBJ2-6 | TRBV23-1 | ASSIILEGANVLT
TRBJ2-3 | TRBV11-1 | ASGETLGDTQY